The 22 T cell receptor beta chains reported below all come from one sample, sequenced in a study of blood T cell repertoires in COVID-19. Only in-frame clones appear in the TCRdb table, and some are missing; sequencing was by immunoSEQ multiplex PCR. Of 300,000 to 350,000 clones detected, 90% appear once; the ten largest clones hold 3.5% to 5%. The sequenced material came from PBMCs or T cells enriched from blood (not recorded which). Source of these receptors: a woman aged 18-29 years with acute COVID-19.

The chain is built from TRBV29-1 and TRBJ1-5; 10 bases match TRBD1. CDR3 length equals 19 residues. The V segment lost 4 bases and the J segment 0 bases; nucleotides outside the gene matches: 15. Germline CDR1 and CDR2: SQVTM and ANQGSEA. This CDR3 reads CSVGDRGQGTRYSNQPQHF. The CDR3 nucleotides are TGCAGCGTTGGAGACCGGGGACAGGGGACCCGTTATAGCAATCAGCCCCAGCATTTT.

V gene TRBV5-1 combines with J gene TRBJ2-7; tentatively, D is TRBD2 (6 bases). Germline V gives CDR1 SGHRS, CDR2 YFSETQ. The CDR3 has 15 amino acids. The V end was cut by 4 bases, the J end by 3 bases, with 17 bases between. CDR3 in DNA: TGCGCCAGCAGCCCCAGAATTGGGGGGAGCTACGAGCAGTACTTC. This gives the protein CASSPRIGGSYEQYF.

This chain connects TRBV10-2 to TRBJ1-5; 10 nucleotides line up with TRBD1. CDR1 and CDR2 from the germline V gene are WSHSY and SAAADI. V dropped 8 bases and J dropped 5; count of bases not matched to a gene: 3. The CDR3 covers 13 residues. In DNA, the CDR3 is TGCGCCAGCGGGGACAGGGGTTATCAGCCCCAGCATTTT. It is translated as CASGDRGYQPQHF.

In this sample, this clone turned up once. The chain employs TRBV24-1 and TRBJ2-7, with 10 bases that match TRBD1. Germline V gene lookup returns CDR1 KGHDR and CDR2 SFDVKD. The V segment lost 5 bases and the J segment 0 bases; nucleotides outside the gene matches: 6. This CDR3 is 16 amino acids long. CDR3 residues: CATSGQGQGNSYEQYF. CDR3 sequence (DNA): TGTGCCACCAGTGGACAGGGACAGGGGAACTCCTACGAGCAGTACTTC.

CDR3 in amino acids: CASRARVYEQYF. The DNA for the CDR3 is TGTGCCAGCAGGGCCAGGGTGTACGAGCAGTACTTC. The chain carries TRBV28 and TRBJ2-7; a possible D gene is TRBD1 (5 bases). The CDR3 runs 12 residues. CDR1 MDHEN and CDR2 SYDVKM come from the germline V gene. V lost 6 bases and J 4 bases, leaving 10 bases between the germline ends.

For this clone: The same CDR3 also results from other DNA sequences found in this sample. The chain carries TRBV28 and TRBJ1-1; D gene ambiguous. The V gene lost 6 bases and the J gene lost 6 bases, with 8 bases spanning the gap. Germline CDR1 is MDHEN and CDR2 is SYDVKM. This CDR3 is built from 11 residues. CDR3 nucleotide sequence: TGTGCCAGCAGCCTTCGCGCTGAAGCTTTCTTT. Translation: CASSLRAEAFF. Drawing the rest from reference TRBV28 and TRBJ1-1, the complete variable domain is DVKVTQSSRYLVKRTGEKVFLECVQDMDHENMFWYRQDPGLGLRLIYFSYDVKMKEKGDIPEGYSVSREKKERFSLILESASTNQTSMYLCASSLRAEAFFGQGTRLTVV.

As to this clone: Distinct nucleotide sequences in the sample also encode this CDR3. The chain employs TRBV18 and TRBJ1-5, with D tentatively TRBD1 (5 bases). The CDR3 contains 15 residues. CDR1 is KGHSH, CDR2 LQKENI, per germline. V gave up 2 bases and J gave up 4 bases, with 12 bases separating them. DNA for the CDR3: TGTGCCAGCTCACCAAGGCAGGGAGGAAATCAGCCCCAGCATTTT. Amino acid sequence: CASSPRQGGNQPQHF.

V and J are TRBV27 and TRBJ1-2, with 10 nucleotides matching TRBD1. This CDR3 contains 13 residues. Germline trimming cut 5 bases from V and 5 bases from J; bases unmatched to any gene: 2. Germline-derived CDR1 and CDR2 are MNHEY and SMNVEV (reference sequence). CDR3 residues: CASSQGQGYGYTF. The CDR3 bases are TGTGCCAGCAGTCAGGGACAGGGGTATGGCTACACCTTC.

V and J are TRBV27 and TRBJ2-7; 12 bases are a match to TRBD2. In germline, CDR1 is MNHEY, CDR2 SMNVEV (reference sequence). The CDR3 loop spans 15 amino acids. The J segment lost 1 base and the V segment lost 6 bases, leaving 4 bases of the junction unmatched. For the CDR3, the DNA is TGTGCCAGCAGGTACGGGACTAGCGGGTCCTACGAGCAGTACTTC. Its translation: CASRYGTSGSYEQYF.

The V call is TRBV7-3, the J call TRBJ2-3, with a possible D match to TRBD2 (5 bases). Trimming removed 8 bases at V and 5 bases at J, with 17 bases between. The CDR3 extends over 14 amino acids. Germline assignment: CDR1 SGHTA and CDR2 FQGTGA. CDR3 in DNA: TGTGCCAGCTCTTCCGGGAATAGGAGAGATACGCAGTATTTT. Translated, it gives CASSSGNRRDTQYF.

The chain employs TRBV6-2 or TRBV6-3 and TRBJ2-1, with 9 bases matching TRBD2. CDR3 size: 17 residues. Germline assignment: CDR1 MNHEY and CDR2 SVGEGT. The junction had 6 bases not matched to a gene; V was cut back by 0 bases and J by 3 bases. The CDR3 sequence: CASSYSGPSGVYNEQFF. CDR3 in DNA: TGTGCCAGCAGTTACTCCGGCCCTAGCGGGGTCTACAATGAGCAGTTCTTC.

The CDR3 loop reads CASSGAGGAYTEAFF. The CDR3 DNA reads TGTGCCAGCAGTGGGGCAGGGGGCGCGTACACTGAAGCTTTCTTT. This sequence joins TRBV2 and TRBJ1-1, with TRBD1 matching over 8 bases. CDR1 and CDR2 (germline): SNHLY, FYNNEI. The ends lost 4 bases at V and 3 bases at J; junction bases unmatched: 7. The CDR3 contains 15 residues.

V and J are TRBV3-1 (or the pseudogene TRBV3-2) and TRBJ1-1; TRBD1 matches 8 bases. Unmatched junction bases numbered 0, after V lost 6 bases and J lost 0 bases. In germline, CDR1 is LGHDT, CDR2 YNNKEL (reference sequence). CDR3 size: 13 residues. Here the CDR3 DNA reads TGTGCCAGCAGGGACAGGGTGAACACTGAAGCTTTCTTT. Its translation is CASRDRVNTEAFF.

V usage is TRBV7-3 and J usage is TRBJ1-1; no definite D call. The CDR3 loop spans 13 amino acids. V was trimmed by 3 bases and J by 6 bases, leaving 11 bases between them. Germline V gives CDR1 SGHTA, CDR2 FQGTGA. CDR3 residues: CASSFTLEAEAFF. The CDR3 nucleotides read TGTGCCAGCAGCTTTACTCTTGAGGCTGAAGCTTTCTTT.

This rearrangement joins TRBV6-1 to TRBJ1-1; 7 bases match TRBD1. This CDR3 has 14 residues. V lost 1 base and J lost 4; bases outside the gene matches: 3. Germline CDR1 reads MNHNS; CDR2 reads SASEGT. The CDR3 sequence is CASSEDRDSTEAFF. DNA of the CDR3: TGTGCCAGCAGTGAAGACCGGGACAGCACTGAAGCTTTCTTT.

In this sample, this clone turned up once. The J gene is TRBJ2-7, the V gene TRBV19, with a tentative D call TRBD2 (6 bases). CDR1 LNHDA and CDR2 SQIVND come from the germline V gene (reference sequence). V shed 5 bases and J shed 3 bases, with 14 bases lying between them. The CDR3 is made up of 14 amino acids. CDR3 sequence reads: CASSVGGAFYEQYF. CDR3 coding DNA: TGTGCCAGTAGTGTCGGCGGGGCCTTCTACGAGCAGTACTTC.

This chain uses TRBV6-5 with TRBJ2-1, with 8 positions matching TRBD2. Germline V gives CDR1 MNHEY, CDR2 SVGAGI. The CDR3 extends over 15 amino acids. V lost 4 bases and J lost 3; bases outside the gene matches: 5. This chain's CDR3 is CASSLTTSDYNEQFF. The CDR3 DNA is TGTGCCAGCAGTTTAACGACTAGCGACTACAATGAGCAGTTCTTC.

The chain recombines TRBV27 with TRBJ2-7, with a weak D call TRBD2 (5 bases). There are 13 residues in the CDR3. V gave up 6 bases and J gave up 5 bases, with 14 bases separating them. Germline values: CDR1 MNHEY, CDR2 SMNVEV (reference sequence). The CDR3 DNA sequence: TGTGCCAGCAGCCTAGCTCCTCGCCACGAGCAGTACTTC. The encoded protein is CASSLAPRHEQYF.

V is TRBV27 and J is TRBJ2-1; 8 nucleotides match TRBD1. The CDR3 has 14 residues. CDR1 and CDR2 (germline): MNHEY, SMNVEV (reference sequence). V shed 5 bases and J 6 bases; nucleotides not matched to a gene: 6. CDR3 DNA sequence: TGTGCCAGCAGTCCGCGACAGGGGCCCAATGAGCAGTTCTTC. It specifies CASSPRQGPNEQFF.

The chain joins TRBV7-3 to TRBJ2-1, with TRBD2 matching 7 bases. J lost 0 bases, V lost 5 bases, and 4 bases had no gene match. The germline V gene encodes CDR1 SGHTA and CDR2 FQGTGA. This CDR3 comprises 15 residues. The CDR3 DNA follows: TGTGCCAGCAGCCCTCAGCGGGACTCCTACAATGAGCAGTTCTTC. Protein: CASSPQRDSYNEQFF.

The chain has TRBV28 and TRBJ1-2, with D maybe TRBD1 (6 bases). V lost 10 bases and J 2 bases, leaving 8 bases between the germline ends. This CDR3 spans 11 amino acids. Germline assignment: CDR1 MDHEN and CDR2 SYDVKM. CDR3 bases: TGTGCCATAACAGGGAACTATGGCTACACCTTC. Protein: CAITGNYGYTF.

Here the CDR3 reads CASSPTLAGGPYNEQFF. The CDR3 nucleotides read TGTGCCAGCAGCCCAACCTTAGCGGGAGGGCCCTACAATGAGCAGTTCTTC. The V gene is TRBV7-3, the J gene TRBJ2-1; 11 bases agree with TRBD2. Germline CDR1 SGHTA, CDR2 FQGTGA. Trimming at V came to 5 bases and at J to 2 bases, leaving 8 bases not matched to a gene. The CDR3 is 17 amino acids.